A single sample is the source of the 2 T cell receptor beta chains below, sequenced in a study of CD8 T cells in Susac syndrome. Random hexamers primed reverse transcription of roughly 0.5 to 1 ug RNA. Each CDR3 protein is one row after TCRdb ran MiXCR on the immunoSEQ multiplex PCR reads. The table has around 200,000 distinct CDR3 sequences, 95% seen once; the top ten hold approximately 0.1%. Sequences were obtained from CD4+ T cells from PBMCs. These receptor sequences come from a human donor with Susac syndrome.

The J gene is TRBJ2-7, the V gene TRBV20-1, with TRBD2 matching over 8 bases. The germline V gene encodes CDR1 DFQATT and CDR2 SNEGSKA (reference sequence). CDR3 size: 17 residues. The junction had 18 bases not matched to a gene; V was cut back by 3 bases and J by 5 bases. Here the CDR3 reads CSASRRPGIPGGDEQYF. For the CDR3, the DNA is TGCAGTGCTAGTCGGAGACCCGGGATTCCGGGAGGGGACGAGCAGTACTTC.

V usage is TRBV6-5 and J usage is TRBJ2-7; TRBD1 aligns across 7 bases. In germline, CDR1 is MNHEY, CDR2 SVGAGI. The CDR3 is made up of 13 amino acids. With 2 bases clipped from V and 6 bases from J, the junction kept 4 bases outside the gene matches. The CDR3 region has the DNA TGTGCCAGCAGTTACCGGACAGGCGGCGAGCAGTACTTC. Translating it yields CASSYRTGGEQYF.